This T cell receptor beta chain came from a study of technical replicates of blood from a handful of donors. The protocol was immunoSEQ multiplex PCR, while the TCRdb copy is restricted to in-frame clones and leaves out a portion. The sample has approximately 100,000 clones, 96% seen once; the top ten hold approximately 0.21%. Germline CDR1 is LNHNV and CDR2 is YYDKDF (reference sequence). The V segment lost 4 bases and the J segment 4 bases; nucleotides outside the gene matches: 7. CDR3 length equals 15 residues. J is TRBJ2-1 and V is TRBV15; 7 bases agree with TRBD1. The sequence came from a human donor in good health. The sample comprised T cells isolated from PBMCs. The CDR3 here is CATSIRDRIYNEQFF. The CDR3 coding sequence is TGTGCCACCAGCATCCGGGACAGAATATACAATGAGCAGTTCTTC.